Listed below are T cell receptor beta chains from one sample, sequenced in a study. TCRdb called the 5' RACE reads again in MiXCR, with one record for every CDR3 protein. The sample carries about 10,000 distinct CDR3 sequences, 27% recorded once. Input material: Tregs sorted from a lymph node. Receptors were obtained from a female donor with breast cancer. CDR3s include the opening cysteine and the closing phenylalanine or tryptophan. A D gene is named only where the DNA matches it firmly. A clone size is listed for some rows: how often the clone was seen (once, few, many), or a class if it is expanded.

d_call	clone_size	v_call	j_call	cdr3_nt	cdr3_aa
NA	few	TRBV23-1	TRBJ2-3	TGCGCCAGCAGTCAATTGCGGCGGCCACGCACAGATACGCAGTATTTT	CASSQLRRPRTDTQYF
NA	NA	TRBV9	TRBJ1-1	TGTACCAGCAGCGCAGAAGGGGACTTAGGGACTGAAGCTTTCTTT	CTSSAEGDLGTEAFF
TRBD2	NA	TRBV5-1	TRBJ2-5	TGCGCCAGCAGACCGAACGGACTAGCGGGAGGAGAGACCCAGTACTTC	CASRPNGLAGGETQYF
NA	medium-sized	TRBV28	TRBJ1-1	TGTGCCAGCAGTTTCGACGGTTTGAACACTGAAGCTTTCTTT	CASSFDGLNTEAFF
TRBD2	many	TRBV5-1	TRBJ2-7	TGCGCCAGCAGTCTAGCGGCTTCCTACGAGCAGTACTTC	CASSLAASYEQYF
NA	NA	TRBV7-2	TRBJ2-6	TGTGCCAGCAGCTTTCGCTCAGGGTCTGGGGCCTACGTCCTGACTTTC	CASSFRSGSGAYVLTF
NA	few	TRBV15	TRBJ2-1	TGTGCCACCAGCAGAGGGCCCTGGGAACAAGGGGGGAATGAGCAGTTCTTC	CATSRGPWEQGGNEQFF
TRBD1	few	TRBV15	TRBJ2-7	TGTGCCACCAGCAGACAGGGGGCTCTCACCTACGAGCAGTACTTC	CATSRQGALTYEQYF
NA	NA	TRBV4-1	TRBJ2-3	TGCACCAGTAGCCAAGAGTCTCACTCCGATACGCAGTATTTT	CTSSQESHSDTQYF
NA	few	TRBV19	TRBJ1-6	TGTGCCAGTAGTCCCTGGACAGAAGGCAATTCACCCCTCCACTTT	CASSPWTEGNSPLHF
NA	many	TRBV27	TRBJ1-2	TGTGCCAGCAGTCCCGGGACACCAACTTTTTATGGCTACACCTTC	CASSPGTPTFYGYTF
NA	many	TRBV7-7	TRBJ2-3	TGTGCTAGCAGCAACACAACAGGGTTAGTTAATTCTATCAAGGATACGCAGTATTTT	CASSNTTGLVNSIKDTQYF
NA	NA	TRBV20-1	TRBJ2-1	TGCAGTGCCAGTAATACACGGGGCTACAATGAGCAGTTCTTC	CSASNTRGYNEQFF
NA	NA	TRBV19	TRBJ2-1	TGTGCCAGCTGGGGGCTAGCGGACAATGAGCAGTTCTTC	CASWGLADNEQFF
NA	many	TRBV10-2	TRBJ2-7	TGCGCCAGCAGTGAGTCCACCCACGAGCAGTACTTC	CASSESTHEQYF
NA	many	TRBV12-3/TRBV12-4	TRBJ2-2	TGTGCCAGCAGTTTAGAACGATCCATCACCGGGGAGCTGTTTTTT	CASSLERSITGELFF
TRBD2	many	TRBV27	TRBJ2-1	TGTGCCAGCAGCTTACTAGCGCCATCCTACAATGAGCAGTTCTTC	CASSLLAPSYNEQFF
NA	medium-sized	TRBV6-5	TRBJ1-1	TGTGCCAGCAGTTACTCGATAGGAGGGGTTTTGAGAACTGAAGCTTTCTTT	CASSYSIGGVLRTEAFF
NA	medium-sized	TRBV4-1	TRBJ1-2	TGCGCCAGCAGCCAAGACGCGGGGGGGACCTATGGCTACACCTTC	CASSQDAGGTYGYTF
NA	NA	TRBV6-5	TRBJ1-5	TGTGCCAGCAGATCCGGATTCCCCGGAGGCAATCAGCCCCAGCATTTT	CASRSGFPGGNQPQHF
NA	medium-sized	TRBV3-1	TRBJ2-1	TGTGCCAGCAGCCAAATCGGGATGGAGCAGTTCTTC	CASSQIGMEQFF
NA	few	TRBV7-3	TRBJ2-5	TGTGCCAGCAGCTTCGGCCGAGAAGAGACCCAGTACTTC	CASSFGREETQYF